The sample holds a few counts of the clone carrying this T cell receptor (beta chain). The antigen remains unidentified. The data were taken from a study of beta chain features in type 1 diabetes. Via CD45RO/CCR7/CD25/CD127/CD95/CD27, cells of the CD4+ naive, central memory, regulatory and stem cell-like memory subsets were sorted. Study-level results: In comparison with healthy donors, patients had naive, central memory and Treg TCRB repertoires that appeared more similar. Type 1 diabetes patients showed a moderate but significant shortening of TCRB CDR3s in all four CD4+ subsets.

The J segment lost 14 bases and the V segment lost 5 bases, leaving 13 bases of the junction unmatched. Germline CDR1 and CDR2: MDHEN and SYDVKM. The length of the CDR3 is 14 residues. Reverse transcription of all isolated RNA meant that expressed TCRB transcripts were sequenced. Method: immunoSEQ multiplex PCR; TCRdb's copy keeps in-frame clones and lacks some. The table has about 900,000 clones, about a sixth seen once; the top ten hold about 0.025%. The receptor's source is a woman between 18 and 30 years old in good health. Sequenced material: naive CD4+ T cells from blood. The chain has TRBV28 and TRBJ2-1, with 9 bases lining up with TRBD1. The CDR3 sequence is CASSPYWDREKEFF. CDR3 nucleotide sequence: TGTGCCAGCAGTCCCTATTGGGACAGGGAGAAGGAGTTCTTC.